This T cell receptor beta chain is from a study of T-cell reconstitution after alpha-beta-depleted transplantation in children. Overall study results and limits: High day-60 TCRbeta diversity in some patients came from surviving recipient T cells and thymic progenitors.

The TCRbeta library incorporated unique molecular identifiers. TCRdb reanalysed the PCR reads using MiXCR and keeps one entry per CDR3 protein. Among about 830,000 distinct CDR3 sequences listed, 15% to 20% were seen once. Of note for this clonotype: Its antigen remains unidentified.

In germline, CDR1 is SGHAT, CDR2 FQNNGV. This CDR3 comprises 16 residues. Losses at the gene ends were 5 bases for V and 5 bases for J; bases not matched to a gene: 11. This TCR was sampled from a male patient younger than 18 who had a stem cell transplant for acute lymphoblastic leukemia, so the T cells may come from the graft donor. This material consisted of PBMCs, mostly from graft donor cells, taken 360 days after TCRalphabeta/CD19-depleted stem cell transplant. The chain carries TRBV11-2 and TRBJ2-5; 10 bases fit TRBD2. The CDR3 region is CASSPVSSGSFETQYF. CDR3 nucleotides: TGTGCCAGCAGCCCTGTTTCTAGCGGGAGTTTTGAGACCCAGTACTTC.